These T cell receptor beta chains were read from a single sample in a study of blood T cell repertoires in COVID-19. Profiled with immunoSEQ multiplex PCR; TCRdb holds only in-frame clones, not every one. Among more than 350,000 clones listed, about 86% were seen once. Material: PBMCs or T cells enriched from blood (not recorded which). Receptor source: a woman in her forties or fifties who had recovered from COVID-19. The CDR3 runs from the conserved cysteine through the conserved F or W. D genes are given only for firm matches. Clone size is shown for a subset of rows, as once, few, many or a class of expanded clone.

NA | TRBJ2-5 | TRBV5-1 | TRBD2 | TGCGCCAGCAGCTTGATCCCTAGCGGGGGACAGGAGACCCAGTACTTC | CASSLIPSGGQETQYF
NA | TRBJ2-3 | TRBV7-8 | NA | TGTGCCAGCAGCACCGGGCGGGTGCTAGGGACACAACCCCCAGATACGCAGTATTTT | CASSTGRVLGTQPPDTQYF
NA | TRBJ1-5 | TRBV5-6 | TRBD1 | TGTGCCAGCAGCCTAACCCAGGGGGTGATCAGTCAGCCCCAGCATTTT | CASSLTQGVISQPQHF
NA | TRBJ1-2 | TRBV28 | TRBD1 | TGTGCCAGCAGTTTTGTGGGACAGACGACACTTAAGGACTATGGCTACACCTTC | CASSFVGQTTLKDYGYTF
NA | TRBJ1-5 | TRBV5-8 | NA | TGTGCCAGCAGCTTTCGTGGCAATCAGCCCCAGCATTTT | CASSFRGNQPQHF
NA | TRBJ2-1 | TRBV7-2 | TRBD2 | TGTGCCAGCAGCTCTTATACTAGCGGGGACAATGAGCAGTTCTTC | CASSSYTSGDNEQFF
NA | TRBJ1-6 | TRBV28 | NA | TGTGCCAGCGGCCAGAATTCACCCCTCCACTTT | CASGQNSPLHF
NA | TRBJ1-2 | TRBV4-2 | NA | TGTGCCAGCAGCCAAGTATTCGGGGAATACTATGGCTACACCTTC | CASSQVFGEYYGYTF
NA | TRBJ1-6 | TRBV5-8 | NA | TGTGCCAGCAGCTTGGAGGGGTCCTATAATTCACCCCTCCACTTT | CASSLEGSYNSPLHF
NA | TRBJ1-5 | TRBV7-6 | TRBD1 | TGTGCCAGCAGCCATGGGACAGGGAGTCAGCCCCAGCATTTT | CASSHGTGSQPQHF
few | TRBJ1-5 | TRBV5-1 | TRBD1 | TGCGCCAGCAGCTTGGTGGGGACAGTTGATCAGCCCCAGCATTTT | CASSLVGTVDQPQHF
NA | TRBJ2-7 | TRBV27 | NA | TGTGCCAGCAGTCCACAGACGGGGGCCTACGAGCAGTACTTC | CASSPQTGAYEQYF
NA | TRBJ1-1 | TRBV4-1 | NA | TGCGCCAGCAGCCAAGAATCGTCCAGGGATAACACTGAAGCTTTCTTT | CASSQESSRDNTEAFF
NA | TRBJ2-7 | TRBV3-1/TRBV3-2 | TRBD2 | TGTGCCAGCAGCCAAGGTCCAGGGAGGGGCGACGAGCAGTACTTC | CASSQGPGRGDEQYF
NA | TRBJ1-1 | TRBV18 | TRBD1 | TGTGCCAGCTCACCACTTCCTTTGGGACAGGGAGGTGGAGGGACTGAAGCTTTCTTT | CASSPLPLGQGGGGTEAFF
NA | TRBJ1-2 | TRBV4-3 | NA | TGCGCCAGCAGCCAAGTGCCCCACCCGGGGGTTGGGGGCTATGGCTACACCTTC | CASSQVPHPGVGGYGYTF
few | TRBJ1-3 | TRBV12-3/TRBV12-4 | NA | TGTGCCAGCACGCGGAACACCATATATTTT | CASTRNTIYF
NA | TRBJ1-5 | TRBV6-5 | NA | TGTGCCAGCGGGGAAACAGGGAGCCCCGATCAGCCCCAGCATTTT | CASGETGSPDQPQHF
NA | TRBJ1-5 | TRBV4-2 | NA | TGTGCCAGCAGCCTTGGGGAAGGGGGCAATCAGCCCCAGCATTTT | CASSLGEGGNQPQHF
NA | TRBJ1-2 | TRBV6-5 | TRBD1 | TGTGCCGGAGGGGACAGGGGCACTTTCGGCTACACCTTC | CAGGDRGTFGYTF
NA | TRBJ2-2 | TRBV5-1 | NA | TGCGCCAGCAGCTTGGCCGGGAACGCGAACACCGGGGAGCTGTTTTTT | CASSLAGNANTGELFF
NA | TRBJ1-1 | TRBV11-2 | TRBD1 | TGTGCCAGCAGCTGGGACAGAGACACTGAAGCTTTCTTT | CASSWDRDTEAFF
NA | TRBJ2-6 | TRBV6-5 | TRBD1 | TGTGCCAGCAGGAATGGACAGGGATTTGGTGTCCTGACTTTC | CASRNGQGFGVLTF
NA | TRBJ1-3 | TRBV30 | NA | TGTGCCTGGAGTGCCGGGTGGACTGGAAACACCATATATTTT | CAWSAGWTGNTIYF
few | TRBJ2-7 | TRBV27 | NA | TGTGCCAGCACCCGCGTTGGCAGGGGCTCTTCCTACGAGCAGTACTTC | CASTRVGRGSSYEQYF
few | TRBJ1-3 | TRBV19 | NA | TGTGCCAGTAGCCCCTATGCGGGGAACTCTGGAAACACCATATATTTT | CASSPYAGNSGNTIYF
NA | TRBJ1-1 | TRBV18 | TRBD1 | TGTGCCAGCTCAGTCGATAAGGAGGGGGCGTGGGCTGAAGCTTTCTTT | CASSVDKEGAWAEAFF
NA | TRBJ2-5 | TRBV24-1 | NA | TGTGCCACCAGTGATTCCTCCGGGGAGTGGGAGACCCAGTACTTC | CATSDSSGEWETQYF
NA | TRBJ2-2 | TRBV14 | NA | TGTGCCAGCAGCAGGGGCCCCGGGGAGCTGTTTTTT | CASSRGPGELFF
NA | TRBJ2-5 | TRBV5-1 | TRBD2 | TGCGCCAGCAGCTTGGGACCTAGCGGGGGCGATCAAGAGACCCAGTACTTC | CASSLGPSGGDQETQYF
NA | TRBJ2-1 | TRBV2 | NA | TGTGCCTACCACCCTAGAGACCTCCAAAATGAGGCCAATGAGCAGTTCTTC | CAYHPRDLQNEANEQFF
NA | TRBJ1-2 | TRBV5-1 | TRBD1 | TGCGCCAGCAGCGAGGGCCTGACAGGGGGAACATATGGCTACACCTTC | CASSEGLTGGTYGYTF
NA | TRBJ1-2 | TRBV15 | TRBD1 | TGTGCCACCAGCAGACCTGGACAGGGTGAAGGCTACACCTTC | CATSRPGQGEGYTF
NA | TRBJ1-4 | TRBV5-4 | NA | TGTGCCAGCAGCCACGCAGGGGACACTGCGGAAAAACTGTTTTTT | CASSHAGDTAEKLFF
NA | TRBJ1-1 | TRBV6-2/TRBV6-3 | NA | TGTGCCAGCACCCCGTTGGCGGGGAACACTGAAGCTTTCTTT | CASTPLAGNTEAFF
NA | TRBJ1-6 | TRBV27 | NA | TGTGCCAGCAGTTTCCTTAGACAGGAAAAAAATTCACCCCTCCACTTT | CASSFLRQEKNSPLHF
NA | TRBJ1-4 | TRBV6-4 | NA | TGTGCCAGCAGTGACTCATTTTTAGGGGATGAAAAACTGTTTTTT | CASSDSFLGDEKLFF
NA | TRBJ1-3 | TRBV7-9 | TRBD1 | TGTGCCAGCAGCTCTTCCGGGACAGGGTTATCGGGAAACACCATATATTTT | CASSSSGTGLSGNTIYF
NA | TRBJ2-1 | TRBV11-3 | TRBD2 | TGTGCCAGCAGCCCACGAGGGACTAGCGGGTCGAATGAGCAGTTCTTC | CASSPRGTSGSNEQFF
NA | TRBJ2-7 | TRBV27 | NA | TGTGCCAGCAGTTTACGGGGTGCCTACGAGCAGTACTTC | CASSLRGAYEQYF
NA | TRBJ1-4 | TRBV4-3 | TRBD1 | TGCGCCAGCAGCCGAGGGGGCTATAATGAAAAACTGTTTTTT | CASSRGGYNEKLFF
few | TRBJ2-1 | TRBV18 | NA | TGTGCCAGCTCACTCACAGGAACGAGCTCCTACAATGAGCAGTTCTTC | CASSLTGTSSYNEQFF
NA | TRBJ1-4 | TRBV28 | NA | TGTGCCAGCAGTTTCATCAGACAGGCTTCGTTTAATGAAAAACTGTTTTTT | CASSFIRQASFNEKLFF
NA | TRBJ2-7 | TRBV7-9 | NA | TGTGCCAGCAGTCCCACAGGGTCCTACGAGCAGTACTTC | CASSPTGSYEQYF
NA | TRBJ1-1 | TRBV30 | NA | TGTGCCTGGAGTAGGACAAGTGAAGCTTTCTTT | CAWSRTSEAFF
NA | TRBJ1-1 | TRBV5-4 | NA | TGTGCCAGCAGCCAAGGGGCCAGGGATTCTTTCTTT | CASSQGARDSFF
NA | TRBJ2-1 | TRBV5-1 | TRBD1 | TGCGCCAGCACCATTCCGGGACAGATCGGAGAGCAGTTCTTC | CASTIPGQIGEQFF
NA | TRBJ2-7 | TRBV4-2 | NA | TGTGCCAGCAGCCAAGCAAGCTCCAACTCCTACGAGCAGTACTTC | CASSQASSNSYEQYF
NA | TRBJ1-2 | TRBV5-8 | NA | TGTGCCAGCAGTCAGGCCAGATATGGCTACACCTTC | CASSQARYGYTF
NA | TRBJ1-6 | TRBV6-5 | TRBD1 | TGTGCCAGCAGGGCCGGACAGGGTAGTGTGACACCCCTCCACTTT | CASRAGQGSVTPLHF
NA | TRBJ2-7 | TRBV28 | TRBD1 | TGTGCCAGCAGTTCAAGGGACAGGACTTACGAGCAGTACTTC | CASSSRDRTYEQYF
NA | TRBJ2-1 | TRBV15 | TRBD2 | TGTGCCACCAGCCTAGCGGGGGGGCGCGAGCAGTTCTTC | CATSLAGGREQFF
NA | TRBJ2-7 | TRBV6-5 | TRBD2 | TGTGCCAGCAGTTACGGGCGGGGGAGCTCCTACGAGCAGTACTTC | CASSYGRGSSYEQYF
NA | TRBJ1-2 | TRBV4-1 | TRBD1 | TGCGCCAGCAGCCAGAGGCTGGGGGCAGGGGGTAATCGGCGTTATGGCTACACCTTC | CASSQRLGAGGNRRYGYTF
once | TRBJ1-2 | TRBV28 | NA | TGTGCCAGCAGTCTTTTAGCCGATCATGGCTACACCTTC | CASSLLADHGYTF